This TCR beta chain was documented in a study of cytomegalovirus exposure and HLA in healthy donors. Germline V gene lookup returns CDR1 SGHRS and CDR2 YFSETQ. Trimming pared 4 bases from V and 2 bases from J, leaving 12 bases between. The CDR3 totals 14 residues. Researchers ran the PCR with 60 Vbeta and 13 Jbeta primers. The table came from immunoSEQ multiplex PCR; TCRdb's copy has only in-frame clones and leaves some out. The sample lists 150,000 to 180,000 clones, 70% to 80% seen once, with more than 10% in the top ten. Material: PBMCs. This clonotype was obtained from a man aged 25 to 40 in good health and CMV-seropositive. V gene TRBV5-1 combines with J gene TRBJ1-2; D is undetermined. The CDR3 protein is CASSPESSNYGYTF. The CDR3, as DNA: TGCGCCAGCAGCCCCGAGTCTTCAAACTATGGCTACACCTTC.